The TCR beta chain under discussion was sequenced for a study of OX40 agonist ivuxolimab in advanced cancers. Across the study: Patients' therapy was ivuxolimab, an antibody that acts as an agonist of OX40 (CD134). At 82.7% male, the cohort had a mean age of about 60 years, ranging from roughly 20 to 90.

Trimming removed 6 bases at V and 10 bases at J, with 18 bases between. The CDR3 sequence is 13 residues long. Germline lookup yields CDR1 MNHEY and CDR2 SVGAGI. The repertoire was sequenced with immunoSEQ multiplex PCR; TCRdb's copy has only in-frame clones and lacks some. This table holds 53,000 or so clones, 80% to 90% found once. Study-level points and caveats: The 0.1-3.0 mg/kg partial responders had among the lowest clonal expansion.

Concerning this clone itself: Its antigen remains unknown.

The rearrangement joins TRBV6-5 to TRBJ1-2, with unresolved D. This sample comprised CD4+ or CD8+ T cells sorted from blood, obtained in a trial of the OX40 agonist ivuxolimab. The clonotype originates from an adult with an advanced solid tumor such as melanoma, head and neck, liver or kidney cancer. This CDR3 is CASRNQAMRAYTF. As DNA, the CDR3 is TGTGCCAGCAGGAACCAGGCTATGAGAGCCTACACCTTC.